Given below is one TCR beta chain in context. This clonotype counts as medium-sized (0.01 to 0.1%). Its cognate antigen has yet to be identified. No much larger clone exists at a distance of one base, and base qualities are not known. Library prep was done by PCR. DNA from cultured CD4+ T cells underwent TCR sequencing with the Oncomine TCR Beta short-read assay at the Johns Hopkins FTIC core. The QIAamp micro DNA kit was used to extract genomic DNA from the cultured CD4+ T cells. Oncomine TCR Beta libraries made from cultured CD4+ T cells were pooled using unique dual indexes and sequenced on an Illumina iSeq 100. The authors' pipeline ran thus. Non-productive sequences were removed, and CDR3s that did not start with C, did not end with F or W, or were shorter than 7 amino acids were discarded. The MANAFEST web application identified antigen-specific clonotypes by comparing peptide-stimulated wells against reference wells and other culture wells. Positive clones required FDR below 0.05, an odds ratio above 5, and productive frequency above 0.1% in at least two of three replicate wells. Cross-reactive clonotypes were defined as significantly expanded in both SARS-CoV-2 spike wells and at least one common cold coronavirus spike condition. Similarity between CDR3 sequences was evaluated in R version 3.6.1 using Levenshtein distances (stringdist) and unrooted phylogenetic trees (ape). Clones were called with MiXCR by TCRdb after fastp trimmed the public reads at Q25, and only in-frame beta chains were retained. For every CDR3 protein sequence, its rows merge into one entry that carries the most common genes and DNA. These V and J calls rely on TCRdb rather than the paper's analysis. The sample table records 9,500 to 15,000 distinct CDR3 sequences; about 29% of these occur just once. About 25% of the sample is held by the ten biggest clonotypes.

The sample's treatment or condition label, decoded: 10-day PBMC culture with coronavirus spike peptide pools or control peptides (ViraFEST assay). The ViraFEST assay, used in the study, expanded antigen-specific T cells with peptide pools and then identified the expanded clonotypes through TCR sequencing. The convalescent patients' positive SARS-CoV-2 PCR tests were from March to December 2020, which was before the Alpha, Beta and Delta variants emerged in the United States. Each well held approximately 2 million PBMCs cultured in IMDM containing approximately 5% human AB serum and roughly 10 IU/ml IL-2, with 10 ug/ml peptide pools added. Half of the culture medium was replaced with fresh IL-2-containing medium on days 3 and 7. Once the cells had been in culture for roughly 11 days, the EasySep CD4+ T cell isolation kit was used to isolate CD4+ T cells by negative selection. PBMCs were separated from whole blood using Ficoll-Paque Plus gradient centrifugation and then either used fresh or cryopreserved at -140C. Each culture condition was generally run in triplicate wells.

The data stem from a study of vaccination and CD4 T cells after COVID-19 (dated by TCRdb to between 2021 and 2023). Concerning the study at large: Convalescent patients had a positive SARS-CoV-2 result on nasal swab PCR, and of these patients, 8 or 9 had mild disease and one had severe disease. Post-COVID blood samples from convalescent patients were collected a median of roughly 100 days after diagnosis, with a range of roughly 30 to 161 days. Control cultures used a CEFX viral epitope pool as positive control, an HIV-1 Nef peptide pool as negative control, or no peptide. Each participant got two doses of either the Pfizer-BioNTech BNT162b2 vaccine (n=8) or the Moderna mRNA-1273 vaccine (n=2). In the convalescent cohort there were six males and four females, among whom were two Hispanic individuals, seven Caucasians, two Asians and one multiracial person. Culture stimuli were overlapping spike peptide pools from SARS-CoV-2 and from the common cold coronaviruses HCoV-NL63, HCoV-OC43 and HCoV-229E. The time from the second vaccine dose to post-vaccine blood sampling had a median of roughly 77 days and ranged from about 14 to 250 days. The spike-specific CD4+ TCR repertoire was compared before and after mRNA vaccination in approximately 9 COVID-19 convalescent patients and 4 infection-naive healthy vaccine recipients. General conclusions and limits of the study: In convalescent patients, a median about 86% of post-vaccine SARS-CoV-2-reactive clones were detected only after vaccination, suggesting vaccine-specific priming. Nearly all vaccine-specific clones in convalescent patients (304 of 307) were mono-reactive for SARS-CoV-2 spike rather than cross-reactive with common cold coronaviruses. The number of convalescent patients in the study was relatively small, and the study did not examine early timepoints following natural infection. Although the median number of SARS-CoV-2-reactive clonotypes went up from roughly 22 after infection to some 38 after vaccination, the increase was not significant.

The receptor comes from a human donor with COVID-19. The sequenced sample consisted of cultured CD4+ T cells from blood.

DNA sequence: TGTGCCTGGAGTGTACAGCCCGGGACTGAAGCTTTCTTT. It is translated as CAWSVQPGTEAFF. In this chain, TRBV30 is recombined with TRBJ1-1, with the D gene call left open. CDR1 and CDR2, per the germline V gene (reference sequence), are GTSNPN and SVGIG. The CDR3 runs 13 residues from the cysteine to the phenylalanine. Of the read, only the CDR3 DNA is kept; its 39 bases are in frame from base 1. V lost 0 bases and J lost 5 bases; the stretch between them is 10 bases long. Supplemented by the reference TRBV30 and TRBJ1-1 proteins around the CDR3, the complete variable domain is SQTIHQWPATLVQPVGSPLSLECTVEGTSNPNLYWYRQAAGRGLQLLFYSVGIGQISSEVPQNLSASRPQDRQFILSSKKLLLSDSGFYLCAWSVQPGTEAFFGQGTRLTVV.